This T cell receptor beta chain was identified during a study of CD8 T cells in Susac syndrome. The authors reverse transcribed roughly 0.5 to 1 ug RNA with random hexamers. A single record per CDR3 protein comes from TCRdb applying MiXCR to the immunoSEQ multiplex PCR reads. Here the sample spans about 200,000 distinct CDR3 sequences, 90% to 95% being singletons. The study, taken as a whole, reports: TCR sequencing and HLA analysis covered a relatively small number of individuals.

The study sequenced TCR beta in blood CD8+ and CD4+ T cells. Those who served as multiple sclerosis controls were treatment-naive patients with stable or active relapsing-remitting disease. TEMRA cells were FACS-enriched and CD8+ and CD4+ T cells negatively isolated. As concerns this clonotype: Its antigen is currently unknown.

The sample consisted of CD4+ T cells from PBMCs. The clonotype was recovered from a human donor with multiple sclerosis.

CDR3 amino acids: CSVDFGFTDTQYF. In DNA, the CDR3 is TGCAGCGTTGATTTTGGGTTCACAGATACGCAGTATTTT. The chain couples TRBV29-1 to TRBJ2-3; D ambiguous. V lost 3 bases and J lost 2, with 9 bases in between. There are 13 residues in the CDR3. Germline loops: CDR1 SQVTM, CDR2 ANQGSEA.